The 21 T cell receptor beta chains below come from one sample, sequenced in a study of T cell responses to AZD1222 COVID-19 vaccine. Method: immunoSEQ multiplex PCR; TCRdb's copy keeps in-frame clones and lacks some. The table lists around 130,000 clones, approximately 85% of them singletons. The material sequenced was peripheral blood, taken on day 0 of AZD1222 vaccination. These receptors were collected from an adult in good health.

This clone was observed a few times. The chain recombines TRBV30 with TRBJ1-5; D call uncertain. The V end lost 5 bases, the J end lost 3 bases, and 11 bases lay between the germline ends. The CDR3 extends over 13 amino acids. Looked up from germline, CDR1 is GTSNPN and CDR2 is SVGIG (reference sequence). Here the CDR3 DNA reads TGTGCCTGGGGCCTCGGAATCAATCAGCCCCAGCATTTT. Amino acid sequence: CAWGLGINQPQHF.

As regards this clone: At one boundary the junction diverges from the germline segment, which might be a read error. V usage is TRBV5-1 and J usage is TRBJ2-7; D possibly corresponds to TRBD2 (5 bases). CDR1 and CDR2 from the germline V gene are SGHRS and YFSETQ. CDR3 length: 13 amino acids. In DNA, the CDR3 is TGCGCCAGCAGCTTGGCCGGCGAGGGAGAACCCGTTTTC. Protein: CASSLAGEGEPVF.

Only a few counts were recorded for this clone. CDR3: CASRPQGRITEAFF. The DNA of the CDR3 is TGTGCCAGCAGACCCCAGGGTAGGATCACTGAAGCTTTCTTT. The rearrangement joins TRBV28 to TRBJ1-1; D perhaps matches TRBD1 (5 bases). The CDR3 has 14 amino acids. Germline lookup yields CDR1 MDHEN and CDR2 SYDVKM. The V gene lost 6 bases and the J gene lost 4 bases, with 15 bases spanning the gap. The whole variable domain, remainder taken from reference TRBV28 and TRBJ1-1, is DVKVTQSSRYLVKRTGEKVFLECVQDMDHENMFWYRQDPGLGLRLIYFSYDVKMKEKGDIPEGYSVSREKKERFSLILESASTNQTSMYLCASRPQGRITEAFFGQGTRLTVV.

This clone has just one count. The chain is built from TRBV11-3 and TRBJ1-1; no reliable D call. Trimming removed 3 bases from V and 1 base from J, with 6 bases in between. The CDR3 length is 13 residues. Germline V gene sequence: CDR1 SGHNT, CDR2 YENEEA. CDR3 sequence reads: CASSFQKNTEAFF. In DNA, the CDR3 is TGTGCCAGCAGCTTTCAGAAGAACACTGAAGCTTTCTTT.

V usage is TRBV28 and J usage is TRBJ2-7, with D possibly matching TRBD2 (6 bases). The germline V gene has CDR1 MDHEN and CDR2 SYDVKM. This CDR3 has 15 residues. V gave up 7 bases and J gave up 5 bases, with 21 bases separating them. In DNA, the CDR3 is TGTGCCAGCACTCTAAGGAGGGCAGGGTCCCACGAGCAGTACTTC. Encoded protein: CASTLRRAGSHEQYF. The whole variable domain, remainder taken from reference TRBV28 and TRBJ2-7, is DVKVTQSSRYLVKRTGEKVFLECVQDMDHENMFWYRQDPGLGLRLIYFSYDVKMKEKGDIPEGYSVSREKKERFSLILESASTNQTSMYLCASTLRRAGSHEQYFGPGTRLTVT.

This clone was observed once. The chain employs TRBV4-3 and TRBJ2-5, with D possibly TRBD1 on 5 matching bases. The CDR3 is 12 residues long. Deletions cut 0 bases from V and 7 bases from J, with 6 bases between. From germline, CDR1 is LGHNA and CDR2 YSLEER. The CDR3 spells CASSQERGTQYF. DNA for the CDR3: TGCGCCAGCAGCCAAGAAAGGGGGACCCAGTACTTC.

A few counts support this clone. The chain joins TRBV19 to TRBJ2-7, with D hard to call. In germline, CDR1 is LNHDA, CDR2 SQIVND (reference sequence). CDR3 size: 13 residues. V dropped 5 bases and J dropped 5 bases, with 13 bases sitting between them. CDR3 coding DNA: TGTGCCAGTAGTCAAGGGTTGGGCAACGAGCAGTACTTC. Its protein product is CASSQGLGNEQYF.

CDR3 sequence (DNA): TGTGCCAGCAGCTTCTCGGCTCCGGGGGCAGGGGGCTACACCTTC. Translating it yields CASSFSAPGAGGYTF. V gene TRBV7-9 combines with J gene TRBJ1-2; weak D call: TRBD1 (6 bases). Germline V gene lookup returns CDR1 SEHNR and CDR2 FQNEAQ (reference sequence). Trimming left V 3 bases short and J 8 bases short, with 19 bases between. The CDR3 contains 15 residues.

The chain recombines TRBV15 with TRBJ1-2; D remains ambiguous. There are 15 residues in the CDR3. The V end lost 6 bases, the J end lost 4 bases, and 18 bases lay between the germline ends. Per germline, CDR1 LNHNV and CDR2 YYDKDF (reference sequence). The CDR3 loop is CATSPVYWEPYGYTF. CDR3 nucleotide sequence: TGTGCCACCAGTCCCGTTTATTGGGAGCCCTATGGCTACACCTTC.

V usage is TRBV12-5 and J usage is TRBJ2-3, with D uncertain. The CDR3 sequence is 12 residues long. V lost 1 base and J lost 4, with 3 bases in between. Germline V gives CDR1 LGHNT, CDR2 FRNRAP. The CDR3 spells CASGLGADTQYF. The DNA of the CDR3 is TGTGCTAGTGGTTTGGGCGCAGATACGCAGTATTTT.

CDR3 region: CASSQRAGYEQYF. The CDR3 nucleotides are TGTGCCAGCAGCCAGAGGGCAGGTTACGAGCAGTACTTC. J is TRBJ2-7 and V is TRBV3-1 (or the pseudogene TRBV3-2); D may be TRBD2 (5 bases). Germline values: CDR1 LGHDT, CDR2 YNNKEL (reference sequence). There are 13 residues in the CDR3. The V end was cut by 3 bases, the J end by 4 bases, with 10 bases between.

The chain has TRBV7-9 and TRBJ1-2; 9 nucleotides agree with TRBD1. Trimming at V came to 5 bases and at J to 8 bases, leaving 12 bases not matched to a gene. Germline loops: CDR1 SEHNR, CDR2 FQNEAQ (reference sequence). The CDR3 length is 15 residues. The DNA of the CDR3 is TGTGCCAGCAGCCCCCGACAGGGGGTCGTGGAGGGCTACACCTTC. Its translation is CASSPRQGVVEGYTF.

J is TRBJ2-7 and V is TRBV2, with D hard to call. The CDR3 runs 17 residues. In germline, CDR1 is SNHLY, CDR2 FYNNEI. V shed 2 bases and J shed 0 bases, with 17 bases lying between them. The CDR3 protein is CASSEYGSQISSYEQYF. The CDR3 coding sequence is TGTGCCAGCAGTGAATACGGTTCGCAAATCTCCTCCTACGAGCAGTACTTC.

In its sample, this clone was seen once. The DNA of the CDR3 is TGTGCCAGCAGTTTGAGGGGAGAGGGCTACACCTTC. Encoded protein: CASSLRGEGYTF. The chain has TRBV12-3 or TRBV12-4 and TRBJ1-2, with D perhaps TRBD1 (5 bases). The CDR3 loop spans 12 amino acids. V dropped 3 bases and J dropped 8 bases, with 10 bases sitting between them.

The V gene is TRBV21-1, the J gene TRBJ2-4; TRBD1 is taken as the D call from the table, unchecked against the DNA. TRBV21-1 is designated a pseudogene. This CDR3 has 16 residues. This chain's CDR3 is CASSIHYRGTKNIQYF. CDR3 nucleotides: TGTGCCAGCAGCATTCACTACAGGGGAACCAAAAACATTCAGTACTTC.

This chain uses TRBV6-5 with TRBJ1-1; D perhaps matches TRBD1 (5 bases). V gave up 7 bases and J gave up 5 bases, with 11 bases separating them. The length of the CDR3 is 12 residues. Per germline, CDR1 MNHEY and CDR2 SVGAGI. For the CDR3, the DNA is TGTGCCAGCATTGGGGGGGGGACTGAAGCTTTCTTT. This encodes CASIGGGTEAFF.

The chain joins TRBV19 to TRBJ2-7; a weak D match, TRBD2 (6 bases). Germline V CDR1 and CDR2: LNHDA, SQIVND (reference sequence). V gave up 2 bases and J gave up 0 bases, with 14 bases separating them. The CDR3 loop spans 16 amino acids. The CDR3 spells CASSITSMKSSYEQYF. Here the CDR3 DNA reads TGTGCCAGTAGTATAACTAGCATGAAAAGCTCCTACGAGCAGTACTTC.

The chain recombines TRBV6-4 with TRBJ2-3, with 12 nucleotides matching TRBD2. CDR3 length equals 17 residues. Germline V CDR1 and CDR2: MRHNA, SNTAGT. V lost 3 bases and J lost 2; bases outside the gene matches: 6. CDR3 sequence reads: CASSEELAGGPTDTQYF. The DNA of the CDR3 is TGTGCCAGCAGTGAGGAACTAGCGGGAGGCCCCACAGATACGCAGTATTTT.

The chain has TRBV5-4 and TRBJ2-7; D tentatively fits TRBD1 or TRBD2 (5 bases each). Germline V gene sequence: CDR1 SGHNT, CDR2 YYREEE (reference sequence). V lost 5 bases and J 0 bases, leaving 15 bases between the germline ends. The CDR3 extends over 15 amino acids. CDR3 residues: CASSSGRQSSYEQYF. Here the CDR3 DNA reads TGTGCCAGCAGTTCGGGACGCCAGAGCTCCTACGAGCAGTACTTC.

The chain joins TRBV6-4 to TRBJ2-3, with a tentative D call TRBD2 (5 bases). V shed 5 bases and J shed 1 base, with 19 bases lying between them. The CDR3 spans 17 residues. Germline CDR1 reads MRHNA; CDR2 reads SNTAGT. CDR3: CASSPLFVGEGTDTQYF. The CDR3 nucleotides read TGTGCCAGCAGTCCCCTCTTTGTCGGGGAAGGCACAGATACGCAGTATTTT.

This chain joins TRBV6-5 and TRBJ1-2; unclear D gene. CDR3 length: 13 amino acids. Per the germline V gene, CDR1 is MNHEY and CDR2 is SVGAGI. Trimming shortened V by 6 bases and J by 7 bases, and 15 bases separated the two germline ends. The CDR3 here is CASRPIGPVGYTF. For the CDR3, the DNA is TGTGCCAGCAGACCCATTGGTCCAGTTGGCTACACCTTC.